The 7 T cell receptor beta chains listed next were all sequenced from one sample in a study of blood T cell repertoires in COVID-19 (TCRdb year 2020). To prepare the library, the immunoSEQ multiplex PCR assay was applied. Drawn from immuneACCESS, this table holds only the in-frame rearrangements with V and J called that TCRdb kept. Clones are partly lost; checked studies trace under half to an unresolved V gene and leave the rest unexplained. The sample data list some 290,000 clones, and more than 90% of these were observed just once. The ten largest account for 3.9% of the sample. The sample was PBMCs or T cells enriched from blood (not recorded which). The receptor source for this set is a woman aged 30 to 39 who had been exposed to COVID-19.

The chain joins TRBV6-5 to TRBJ2-1; 8 positions agree with TRBD2. Germline V gene sequence: CDR1 MNHEY, CDR2 SVGAGI. V lost 4 bases to trimming and J lost 5 bases; unmatched junction nucleotides: 1. This CDR3 spans 13 amino acids. The CDR3 protein is CASSLREDNEQFF. CDR3 nucleotide sequence: TGTGCCAGCAGTTTGCGGGAGGACAATGAGCAGTTCTTC.

V gene TRBV6-5 combines with J gene TRBJ1-2; no firm D call. Trimming left V 0 bases short and J 6 bases short, with 11 bases between. Germline-derived CDR1 and CDR2 are MNHEY and SVGAGI. The CDR3 sequence is 14 residues long. Here the CDR3 reads CASSYSPLDNGYTF. The CDR3, as DNA: TGTGCCAGCAGTTACTCCCCCCTCGACAATGGCTACACCTTC.

This clone was observed a single time. The chain links TRBV6-5 to TRBJ2-5; 12 bases fit TRBD2. With V trimmed by 6 bases and J by 7 bases, 0 bases remained unmatched. This CDR3 comprises 12 residues. The germline CDR1 and CDR2 sequences are MNHEY and SVGAGI. The CDR3 DNA sequence: TGTGCCAGCAGGGGACTAGCGGGGACCCAGTACTTC. As protein: CASRGLAGTQYF.

The CDR3, as DNA: TGTGCTAGTACGACTAGCGGGGGTATAGGTGAGCAGTTCTTC. This translates into CASTTSGGIGEQFF. V and J are TRBV12-5 and TRBJ2-1; 12 bases line up with TRBD2. CDR3 length: 14 residues. From germline, CDR1 is LGHNT and CDR2 FRNRAP. The J segment lost 9 bases and the V segment lost 8 bases, leaving 8 bases of the junction unmatched.

The rearrangement links TRBV9 to TRBJ1-2; a possible D gene is TRBD1 (5 bases). Germline CDR1 reads SGDLS; CDR2 reads YYNGEE. This CDR3 region has 15 residues. V gave up 3 bases and J gave up 1 base, with 13 bases separating them. The CDR3 reads CASSALDTFNYGYTF. CDR3 nucleotides: TGTGCCAGCAGCGCCCTGGACACTTTTAACTATGGCTACACCTTC. The full variable domain, rest sourced from reference TRBV9 and TRBJ1-2, is DSGVTQTPKHLITATGQRVTLRCSPRSGDLSVYWYQQSLDQGLQFLIQYYNGEERAKGNILERFSAQQFPDLHSELNLSSLELGDSALYFCASSALDTFNYGYTFGSGTRLTVV.

This chain links TRBV4-3 with TRBJ1-2; 7 positions match TRBD1. V was clipped by 2 bases and J by 6 bases; unmatched bases: 6. The CDR3 is made up of 14 amino acids. Germline V gene lookup returns CDR1 LGHNA and CDR2 YSLEER. The CDR3 region has the DNA TGCGCCAGCAGCCAACCCGACAGGGCGGATGGCTACACCTTC. The encoded protein is CASSQPDRADGYTF.

A single count supports this clone. The rearrangement joins TRBV6-5 to TRBJ1-3; D is unresolved. Looked up from germline, CDR1 is MNHEY and CDR2 is SVGAGI. V dropped 5 bases and J dropped 2 bases, with 10 bases sitting between them. This CDR3 contains 14 residues. CDR3: CASSPRRAGNTIYF. Written as DNA, the CDR3 is TGTGCCAGCAGTCCAAGGAGGGCTGGAAACACCATATATTTT.